The 7 T cell receptor beta chains below come from one sample, sequenced in a study of cytomegalovirus exposure and HLA in healthy donors. Method: immunoSEQ multiplex PCR; TCRdb's copy keeps in-frame clones and lacks some. The table lists 250,000 to 400,000 clones, 88% of them singletons, with roughly 0.88% in the top ten. Sequencing was done on a sample of PBMCs. These receptors all come from a man between 25 and 39 years old in good health and CMV-seronegative.

This clone has just a few counts. In the same sample, other DNA sequences code for this CDR3. This chain joins TRBV6-6 and TRBJ1-2; 7 bases match TRBD1. The CDR3 is 13 amino acids. CDR1 and CDR2 from the germline V gene are MNHNY and SVGAGI (reference sequence). With V trimmed by 6 bases and J by 3 bases, 4 bases remained unmatched. CDR3 nucleotides: TGTGCCAGCAGCCCTACAGGGGACTATGGCTACACCTTC. Amino acid sequence: CASSPTGDYGYTF.

The genes are TRBV25-1 and TRBJ1-2; 8 positions agree with TRBD1. CDR1 and CDR2 (germline): MGHDK, SYGVNS. The CDR3 totals 13 residues. With 8 bases clipped from V and 4 bases from J, the junction kept 6 bases outside the gene matches. The CDR3 region has the DNA TGTGCCAGCCGCATGACAGGGGCCTATGGCTACACCTTC. Protein: CASRMTGAYGYTF.

The V gene is TRBV18, the J gene TRBJ2-1; D unclear. Per germline, CDR1 KGHSH and CDR2 LQKENI. CDR3 size: 13 residues. The ends were cut back, 3 bases at V and 7 bases at J, with 10 bases in the middle. CDR3 sequence (DNA): TGTGCCAGCTCACCGTCCGCGGCTAATGAGCAGTTCTTC. Its translation is CASSPSAANEQFF.

The V gene is TRBV4-1, the J gene TRBJ2-1; weak D call: TRBD1 (6 bases). V was cut by 0 bases and J by 8 bases, with 11 bases left in between. The germline gives CDR1 MGHRA, CDR2 YSYEKL. The CDR3 has 14 amino acids. CDR3 sequence: CASSQEQGRDEQFF. In DNA form, the CDR3 reads TGCGCCAGCAGCCAAGAGCAGGGGCGGGATGAGCAGTTCTTC.

The V and J genes are TRBV27 and TRBJ2-7; TRBD1 might be the D (5 bases). The CDR3 has 16 amino acids. V was shortened by 2 bases and J by 0 bases, with 14 bases between the two germline ends. CDR1 and CDR2 (germline): MNHEY, SMNVEV (reference sequence). As DNA, the CDR3 is TGTGCCAGCAGTTTAGGAACGACAGCTAGCTCCTACGAGCAGTACTTC. The encoded protein is CASSLGTTASSYEQYF.

The V call is TRBV5-6, the J call TRBJ2-7, with TRBD1 matching 7 bases. The V gene's germline CDR1 is SGHDT and CDR2 YYEEEE. The CDR3 runs 18 residues. V gave up 4 bases and J gave up 0 bases; unmatched junction bases: 16. CDR3 amino acids: CASSPTTPGTAYSYEQYF. The CDR3 nucleotides are TGTGCCAGCAGCCCTACAACTCCCGGGACAGCTTACTCCTACGAGCAGTACTTC.

The chain joins TRBV19 to TRBJ1-6; no clear D gene. The CDR3 consists of 14 residues. The V gene lost 4 bases and the J gene lost 5 bases, with 9 bases spanning the gap. Germline CDR1 is LNHDA and CDR2 is SQIVND (reference sequence). The CDR3, as DNA: TGTGCCAGTAGTAGCGGGAGGGATAATTCACCCCTCCACTTT. Translated, it gives CASSSGRDNSPLHF. Supplemented by reference TRBV19 and TRBJ1-6, the full variable domain reads DGGITQSPKYLFRKEGQNVTLSCEQNLNHDAMYWYRQDPGQGLRLIYYSQIVNDFQKGDIAEGYSVSREKKESFPLTVTSAQKNPTAFYLCASSSGRDNSPLHFGNGTRLTVT.